This T cell receptor (beta chain) was obtained from a study of cytomegalovirus exposure and HLA in healthy donors (dated by TCRdb to between 2016 and 2019). As for the study more broadly: In an earlier analysis of approximately 640 of the donors, about 270 Gb of sequence data and 95 million to 130 million unique TCR beta sequences from 180 million or so T cells were reported. About 310 gigabases of sequencing data and tens of millions of unique TCR sequences were included in an early release covering around 600 HLA-typed donors. The genetic ancestry cluster associated with self-reported Caucasian donors included 65% to 90% of the 398 genotyped donors. The aim of the study was to test whether cataloging public T cell receptors could identify signatures of past pathogen exposure. Using immunosequencing, the study profiled T cell repertoires from roughly 650 subjects and related those repertoires to cytomegalovirus serostatus. Along with the roughly 670-subject first cohort, a separate validation cohort of over a hundred different subjects was used. To predict cytomegalovirus infection status, the study brought together high-throughput TCR immunosequencing, statistical association of individual TCRs with disease status, and machine learning. A later analysis re-analyzed previously published TCR beta repertoires from approximately 670 donors and added high-resolution HLA genotyping to study TCR occurrence patterns. Rather than drawing on any new phenotypic data, the later analysis identified candidate immune exposures from TCR beta sequences and the way those sequences occurred across donors. An earlier analysis of about 620 of the donors applied high-throughput TCR beta sequencing to assess whether each TCR beta V gene segment acted as functional or pseudogenic. Alongside the repertoire data, information on donor age, sex, ethnicity and CMV serostatus was compiled. Genome-wide SNP genotypes for about 60% of the roughly 670 donors were used in a later genetic analysis, which treated that subset as a discovery cohort. Every discovery cohort repertoire had been produced on one sequencing platform. HLA typing covered class I and class II loci at four-digit resolution. Typing coverage differed by locus: A, B, C, DRB1 and DQB1 were typed in about 629-630 donors, DQA1 in roughly 500, DPA1 in around 580, and DPB1 in 472. Because of strong linkage in the cohort, roughly five DR-DQ haplotypes were treated as single units for association and clustering. On average, 235,054 unique TCR beta nucleotide sequences were sequenced per donor among fewer than 500 genotyped donors of the cohort, with about 17% of those sequences being non-productive. Study-wide conclusions, independent of this receptor: The authors suggested that the approach could potentially be generalized to other disease states and immunological phenotypes. A later analysis found that HLA-associated TCR beta chains were more clonally expanded and had lower generation probabilities than equally common non-associated chains. In a later analysis, most CMV-associated TCR beta chains were found to appear HLA-restricted, with HLA associations seemingly driven largely by CMV exposure. Broadly in line with IMGT annotations, most TCR beta V segments showed up in productive rearrangements about 87% or about 30% of the time in an earlier analysis of several hundred of the donors. The study gave a list of about 150 TCR beta chains associated with cytomegalovirus. In a later analysis, several top co-occurrence clusters were reported to appear linked to parvovirus B19, influenza, CMV and Epstein-Barr virus. In a later analysis, around 17,000 TCR beta sequences were associated with specific HLA alleles at a false discovery rate of 0.05. Seventeen rarely observed V segments, including chromosome 9 orphons, were excluded from the earlier analysis of several hundred of the donors because counts were too low. Linkage disequilibrium might explain the correlated functional status among segregating V segments, but an unknown experimental factor could not be excluded. A later genetic analysis reported fewer N-insertions in productive TCRs among donors in an Asian-associated ancestry cluster than the approximately 670-donor mean. When HLA alleles, especially DR and DQ, strongly co-occurred, TCR associations were difficult to assign to individual alleles. Some IMGT-functional V segments, including TRBV6-2 and TRBV6-3, could not be told apart with the 87-base-pair reads, so those segments were excluded. Across donors, most TCR sequences were observed very rarely, whereas some public TCRs were present in many individuals. CMV serostatus was the only immune exposure information available for the cohort. A later analysis found that TCR association rates varied across HLA loci, with DRB1 alleles showing the most associated TCRs and HLA-C alleles the fewest. V-gene and J-gene trimming of TCR beta chains was associated with a missense DCLRE1C variant in a later genetic analysis, and the association was replicated in an independent cohort. Only TCR beta chains were sequenced in this cohort, and the absence of alpha or paired-chain data limited detectable features. A group of highly shared sequence variants was considered likely to be a technical artifact of the sequencing pipeline. In vitro tests confirmed that a few of the cytomegalovirus-associated TCR beta chains recognize cytomegalovirus antigens. Because HLA typing was unavailable for some donors at each locus, only the typed subset was used in association tests. The presence/absence analyses assumed that sequencing depth was roughly uniform across donors, and that assumption may not be true. A further reported finding was that TCR beta sequences accurately predicted the HLA-A and HLA-B alleles for most subjects in the first cohort. The classifier was reported to diagnose cytomegalovirus status with high specificity and sensitivity in both the original cohort and the validation cohort.

The cohort consisted of hundreds of healthy bone marrow donors. At the time of sampling, all cohort members were nominally healthy, though unrecorded immune exposures were likely present. The donor was CMV seronegative and was included in the group of 352 seronegative cohort members. A peripheral blood sample was collected from each donor, and TCR beta sequencing was performed on peripheral blood mononuclear cells. The Qiagen DNeasy Blood Extraction Kit was used to extract genomic DNA from the blood cell samples. Library creation used the immunoSEQ multiplex PCR assay. The multiplex PCR relied on a mix of 60 forward primers for TCR Vbeta segments and 13 reverse primers for TCR Jbeta segments. Amplification of the CDR3 region of rearranged TCR beta genes was performed with a multiplex PCR assay on genomic DNA. The Illumina HiSeq System was used to sequence the amplified TCR beta libraries as 87-base-pair reads. The source study handled its data this way. A later analysis tallied 75 million to 95 million unique TCR beta chains across the 600 to 700 repertoires, and approximately 9.9 million of those chains were shared by two or more donors. Raw reads were error-corrected and collapsed into unique sequences with a nearest-neighbor algorithm that merged closely related sequences to remove PCR and sequencing errors. CDR3 sequences were aligned to IMGT reference sequences to assign V, D and J gene segments. For a sequence to be retained, a match of at least six nucleotides to both a V gene segment and a J gene segment was required. A rearrangement counted as productive if the CDR3 had no stop codons and remained in frame with V and J, and every other rearrangement counted as non-productive. Following IMGT convention, CDR3 was defined as the stretch from the second conserved V-encoded cysteine to the conserved J-encoded phenylalanine. The earlier analysis of some 580 of the donors excluded any sequence lacking an unambiguous match to a single V gene segment. An earlier analysis of some 610 of the donors called V segments functional above 56.7% productive rearrangements and segregating when the between-donor standard deviation exceeded 5%. A statistical classification framework was built to diagnose cytomegalovirus status from the catalog of TCR beta chain sequences. In a later analysis, V and J genes were assigned by comparing TCR nucleotide sequences against IMGT/GENE-DB human TR gene sequences. A later analysis assigned CDR3 sequences and most-parsimonious VDJ recombination scenarios with the TCRdist pipeline. In a later analysis, each TCR beta chain was defined by its CDR3 amino acid sequence together with its V-gene family, and reads without a unique V-gene family were excluded. In a later analysis, fewer than 600 highly shared, low-generation-probability nucleotide sequences were removed to address suspected cross-contamination and a sequencing artifact. For each public chain, a later analysis derived a clonal expansion index from normalized ranks of inferred template counts within each repertoire. In a later analysis, generation probabilities were computed with a VDJ recombination model fitted to out-of-frame rearrangements, and the resulting probabilities were checked against IGoR. In a later analysis, hypergeometric tests were used to score TCR-TCR, TCR-HLA and TCR-CMV co-occurrence, with a repertoire-size bias correction applied to TCR pairs. To estimate false discovery rates, a later analysis permuted the HLA or CMV assignments 20 times. In a later analysis, co-occurring TCRs were grouped with DBSCAN, and TCRdist sequence similarity was added when clustering was performed within HLA-allele-positive subsets. Repertoires with fewer than 30,000 or more than 120,000 public chains were left out of co-occurrence clustering, as were five repertoires with anomalous nucleotide sharing. TCRdb provides this immuneACCESS table in a form limited to in-frame rearrangements. Some clones are lacking; in checked studies, under half of them reflect an unresolved V gene, and why the rest are absent is not known. V and J calls and clone size are given by that table; D and trimming were obtained from the DNA. The sample records roughly 150,000 clones, about 8.9% of which are singletons. The ten biggest clones cover less than 2% of the sample.

From cysteine to phenylalanine, the CDR3 is 11 amino acids long. The sequence is cut down to CDR3 DNA, 33 bases in frame from base 1. CDR1 and CDR2, per the germline V gene, are SGHVS and FNYEAQ. V is clipped by 3 bases and J by 10 bases, and the sequence between their germline boundaries is 7 bases long. This clone was counted only a few times. The clone's antigen remains unknown. Per-nucleotide qualities are absent, and no much larger clonotype sits a single base away. The receptor's source is a man aged 50 to 59 in good health and CMV-seronegative. Recombination linked TRBV7-6 to TRBJ2-1; the D gene identity is not certain. Sequences were obtained from PBMCs. The encoded CDR3 is CASSFAEEQFF. In nucleotides, the sequence is TGTGCCAGCAGCTTCGCGGAAGAGCAGTTCTTC. Supplemented by the reference TRBV7-6 and TRBJ2-1 proteins around the CDR3, the complete variable domain is GAGVSQSPRYKVTKRGQDVALRCDPISGHVSLYWYRQALGQGPEFLTYFNYEAQQDKSGLPNDRFSAERPEGSISTLTIQRTEQRDSAMYRCASSFAEEQFFGPGTRLTVL.